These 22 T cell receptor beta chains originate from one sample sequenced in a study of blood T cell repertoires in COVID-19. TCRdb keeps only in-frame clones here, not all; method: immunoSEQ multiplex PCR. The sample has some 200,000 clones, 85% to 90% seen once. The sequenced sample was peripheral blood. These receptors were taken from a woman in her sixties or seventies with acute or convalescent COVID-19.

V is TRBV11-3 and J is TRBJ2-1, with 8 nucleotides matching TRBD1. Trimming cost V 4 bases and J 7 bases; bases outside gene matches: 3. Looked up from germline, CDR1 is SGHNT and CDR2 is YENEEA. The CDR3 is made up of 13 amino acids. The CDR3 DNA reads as TGTGCCAGCAGCTCCTACAGGGGGAATGAGCAGTTCTTC. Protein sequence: CASSSYRGNEQFF.

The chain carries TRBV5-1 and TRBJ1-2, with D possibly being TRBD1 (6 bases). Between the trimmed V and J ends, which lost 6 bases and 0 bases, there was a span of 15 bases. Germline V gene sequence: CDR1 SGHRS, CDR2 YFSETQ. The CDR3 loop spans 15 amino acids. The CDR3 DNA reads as TGCGCCAGCACCCTTGTGGACAGCCCTAACTATGGCTACACCTTC. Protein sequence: CASTLVDSPNYGYTF.

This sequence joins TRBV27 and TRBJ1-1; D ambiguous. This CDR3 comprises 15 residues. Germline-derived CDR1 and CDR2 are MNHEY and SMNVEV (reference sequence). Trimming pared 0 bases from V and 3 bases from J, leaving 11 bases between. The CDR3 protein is CASSLSNRRDTEAFF. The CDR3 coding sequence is TGTGCCAGCAGTTTATCGAACCGGAGGGACACTGAAGCTTTCTTT.

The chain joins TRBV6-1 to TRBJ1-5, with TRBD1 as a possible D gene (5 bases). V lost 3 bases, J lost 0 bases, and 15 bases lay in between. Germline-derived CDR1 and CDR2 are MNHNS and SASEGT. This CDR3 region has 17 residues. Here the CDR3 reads CASSDSGRAASNQPQHF. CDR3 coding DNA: TGTGCCAGCAGTGATAGCGGCAGGGCGGCTAGCAATCAGCCCCAGCATTTT.

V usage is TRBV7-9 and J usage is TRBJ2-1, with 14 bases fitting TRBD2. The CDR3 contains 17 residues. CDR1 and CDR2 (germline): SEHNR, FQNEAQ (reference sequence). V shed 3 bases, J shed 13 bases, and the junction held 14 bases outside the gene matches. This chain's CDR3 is CASSFPSGTSGRDRQFF. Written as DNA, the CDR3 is TGTGCCAGCAGCTTTCCCTCCGGGACTAGCGGGAGAGATAGACAGTTCTTC.

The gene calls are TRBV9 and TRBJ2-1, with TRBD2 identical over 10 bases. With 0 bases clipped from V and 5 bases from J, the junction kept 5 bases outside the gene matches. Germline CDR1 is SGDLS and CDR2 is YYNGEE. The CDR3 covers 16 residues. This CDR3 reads CASSVGNLAGDNEQFF. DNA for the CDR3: TGTGCCAGCAGCGTAGGTAATCTAGCGGGAGACAATGAGCAGTTCTTC.

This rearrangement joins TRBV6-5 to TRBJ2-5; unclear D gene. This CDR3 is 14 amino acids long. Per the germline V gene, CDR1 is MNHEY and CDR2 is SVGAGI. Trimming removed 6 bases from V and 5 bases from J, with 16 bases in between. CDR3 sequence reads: CASSPTVPGETQYF. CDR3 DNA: TGTGCCAGCAGCCCGACCGTCCCCGGGGAGACCCAGTACTTC.

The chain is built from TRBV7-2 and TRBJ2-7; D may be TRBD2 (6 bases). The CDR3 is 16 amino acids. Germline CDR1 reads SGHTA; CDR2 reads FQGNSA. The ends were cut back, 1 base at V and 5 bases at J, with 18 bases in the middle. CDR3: CASSLVGGAAGNEQYF. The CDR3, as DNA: TGTGCCAGCAGCTTAGTGGGGGGAGCGGCTGGGAACGAGCAGTACTTC.

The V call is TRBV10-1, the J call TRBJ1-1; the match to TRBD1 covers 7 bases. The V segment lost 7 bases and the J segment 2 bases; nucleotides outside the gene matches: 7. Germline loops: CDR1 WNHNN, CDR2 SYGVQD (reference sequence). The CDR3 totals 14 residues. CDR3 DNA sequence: TGCGCCAGCACCCGGGACAGTACAAACACTGAAGCTTTCTTT. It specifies CASTRDSTNTEAFF.

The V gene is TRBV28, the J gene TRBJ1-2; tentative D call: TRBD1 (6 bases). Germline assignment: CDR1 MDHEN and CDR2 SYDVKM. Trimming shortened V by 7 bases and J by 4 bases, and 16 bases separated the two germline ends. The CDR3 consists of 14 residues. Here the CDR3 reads CASTSLRGSYGYTF. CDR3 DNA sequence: TGTGCCAGCACCTCTCTCAGGGGAAGCTATGGCTACACCTTC.

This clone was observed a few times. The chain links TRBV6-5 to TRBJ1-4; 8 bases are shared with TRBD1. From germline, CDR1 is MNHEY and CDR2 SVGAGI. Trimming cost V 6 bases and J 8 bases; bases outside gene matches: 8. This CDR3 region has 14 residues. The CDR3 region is CASRETGAREKLFF. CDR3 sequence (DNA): TGTGCCAGCAGGGAGACAGGGGCGAGGGAAAAACTGTTTTTT.

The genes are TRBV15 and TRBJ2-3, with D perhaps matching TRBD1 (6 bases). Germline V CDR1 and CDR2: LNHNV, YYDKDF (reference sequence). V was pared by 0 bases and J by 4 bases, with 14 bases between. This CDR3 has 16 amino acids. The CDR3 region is CATSRDRQGLADTQYF. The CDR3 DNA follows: TGTGCCACCAGCAGAGATCGGCAGGGGCTAGCAGATACGCAGTATTTT.

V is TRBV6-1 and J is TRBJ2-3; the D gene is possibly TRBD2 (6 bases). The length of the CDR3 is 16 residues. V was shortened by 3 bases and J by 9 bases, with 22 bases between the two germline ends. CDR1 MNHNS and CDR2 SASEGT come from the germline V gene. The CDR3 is CASSDTGLGTRVTQYF. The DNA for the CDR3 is TGTGCCAGCAGTGACACGGGACTCGGTACCCGCGTCACGCAGTATTTT.

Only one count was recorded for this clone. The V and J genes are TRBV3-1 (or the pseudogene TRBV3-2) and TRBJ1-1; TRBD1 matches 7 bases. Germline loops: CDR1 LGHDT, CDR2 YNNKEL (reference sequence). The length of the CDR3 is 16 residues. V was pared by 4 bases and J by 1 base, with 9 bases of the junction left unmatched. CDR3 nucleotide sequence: TGTGCCAGCAGCCCCCCACTGACAGGGCGGAACACTGAAGCTTTCTTT. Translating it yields CASSPPLTGRNTEAFF.

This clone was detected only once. CDR3 DNA sequence: TGTGCCAGCAGCGTAGTTAGCGGATCAATGGGGACCCAGTACTTC. Amino acid sequence: CASSVVSGSMGTQYF. J is TRBJ2-5 and V is TRBV9, with D possibly being TRBD2 (6 bases). CDR3 size: 15 residues. Trimming removed 0 bases from V and 7 bases from J, with 16 bases in between. CDR1 is SGDLS and CDR2 is YYNGEE in the germline V gene.

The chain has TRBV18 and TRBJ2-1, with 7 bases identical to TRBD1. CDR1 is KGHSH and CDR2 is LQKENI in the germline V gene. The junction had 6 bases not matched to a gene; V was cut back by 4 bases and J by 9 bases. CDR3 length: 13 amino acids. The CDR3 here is CASSRTGVVEQFF. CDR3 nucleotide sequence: TGTGCCAGCTCACGAACAGGGGTTGTTGAGCAGTTCTTC.

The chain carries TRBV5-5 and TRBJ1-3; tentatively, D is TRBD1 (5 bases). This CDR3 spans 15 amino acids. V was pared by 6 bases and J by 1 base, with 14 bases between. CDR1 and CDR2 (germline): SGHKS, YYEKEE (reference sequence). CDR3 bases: TGTGCCAGCAATGTAGGGGATAGATCTGGAAACACCATATATTTT. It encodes CASNVGDRSGNTIYF.

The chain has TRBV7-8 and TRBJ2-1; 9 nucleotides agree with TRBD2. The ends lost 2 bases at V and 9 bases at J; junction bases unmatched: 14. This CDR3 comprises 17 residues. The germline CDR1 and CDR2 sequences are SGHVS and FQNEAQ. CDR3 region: CASSLILAGHTRGEQFF. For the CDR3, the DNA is TGTGCCAGCAGCTTAATCCTAGCGGGGCACACTAGGGGTGAGCAGTTCTTC. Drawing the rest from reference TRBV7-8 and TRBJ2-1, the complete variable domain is GAGVSQSPRYKVAKRGQDVALRCDPISGHVSLFWYQQALGQGPEFLTYFQNEAQLDKSGLPSDRFFAERPEGSVSTLKIQRTQQEDSAVYLCASSLILAGHTRGEQFFGPGTRLTVL.

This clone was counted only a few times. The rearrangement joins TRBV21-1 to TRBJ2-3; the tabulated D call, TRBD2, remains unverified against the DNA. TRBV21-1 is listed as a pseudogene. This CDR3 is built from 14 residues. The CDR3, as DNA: TGTGCCAGCAGGGGCGGGACCCCCACAGATACGCAGTATTTT. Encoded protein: CASRGGTPTDTQYF.

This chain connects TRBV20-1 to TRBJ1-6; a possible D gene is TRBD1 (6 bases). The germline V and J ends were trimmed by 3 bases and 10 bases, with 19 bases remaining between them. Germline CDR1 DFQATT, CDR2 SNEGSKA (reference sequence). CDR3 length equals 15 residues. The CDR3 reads CSASKGGGKGSPLHF. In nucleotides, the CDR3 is TGCAGTGCTAGTAAGGGGGGGGGAAAGGGATCACCCCTCCACTTT.

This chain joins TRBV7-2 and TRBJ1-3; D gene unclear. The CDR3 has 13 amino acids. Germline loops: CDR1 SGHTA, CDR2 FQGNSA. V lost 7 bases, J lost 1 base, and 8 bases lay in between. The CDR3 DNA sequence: TGTGCCAGCACGTCGGGGTCTGGAAACACCATATATTTT. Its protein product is CASTSGSGNTIYF. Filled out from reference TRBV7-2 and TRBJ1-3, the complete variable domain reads GAGVSQSPSNKVTEKGKDVELRCDPISGHTALYWYRQSLGQGLEFLIYFQGNSAPDKSGLPSDRFSAERTGGSVSTLTIQRTQQEDSAVYLCASTSGSGNTIYFGEGSWLTVV.

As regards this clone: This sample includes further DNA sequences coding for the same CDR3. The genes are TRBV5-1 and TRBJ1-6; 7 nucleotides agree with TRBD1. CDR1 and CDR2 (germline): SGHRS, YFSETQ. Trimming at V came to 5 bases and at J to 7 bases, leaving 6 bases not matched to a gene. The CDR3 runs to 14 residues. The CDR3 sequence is CASSPGTVNSPLHF. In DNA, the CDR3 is TGCGCCAGCAGTCCCGGGACAGTCAATTCACCCCTCCACTTT.